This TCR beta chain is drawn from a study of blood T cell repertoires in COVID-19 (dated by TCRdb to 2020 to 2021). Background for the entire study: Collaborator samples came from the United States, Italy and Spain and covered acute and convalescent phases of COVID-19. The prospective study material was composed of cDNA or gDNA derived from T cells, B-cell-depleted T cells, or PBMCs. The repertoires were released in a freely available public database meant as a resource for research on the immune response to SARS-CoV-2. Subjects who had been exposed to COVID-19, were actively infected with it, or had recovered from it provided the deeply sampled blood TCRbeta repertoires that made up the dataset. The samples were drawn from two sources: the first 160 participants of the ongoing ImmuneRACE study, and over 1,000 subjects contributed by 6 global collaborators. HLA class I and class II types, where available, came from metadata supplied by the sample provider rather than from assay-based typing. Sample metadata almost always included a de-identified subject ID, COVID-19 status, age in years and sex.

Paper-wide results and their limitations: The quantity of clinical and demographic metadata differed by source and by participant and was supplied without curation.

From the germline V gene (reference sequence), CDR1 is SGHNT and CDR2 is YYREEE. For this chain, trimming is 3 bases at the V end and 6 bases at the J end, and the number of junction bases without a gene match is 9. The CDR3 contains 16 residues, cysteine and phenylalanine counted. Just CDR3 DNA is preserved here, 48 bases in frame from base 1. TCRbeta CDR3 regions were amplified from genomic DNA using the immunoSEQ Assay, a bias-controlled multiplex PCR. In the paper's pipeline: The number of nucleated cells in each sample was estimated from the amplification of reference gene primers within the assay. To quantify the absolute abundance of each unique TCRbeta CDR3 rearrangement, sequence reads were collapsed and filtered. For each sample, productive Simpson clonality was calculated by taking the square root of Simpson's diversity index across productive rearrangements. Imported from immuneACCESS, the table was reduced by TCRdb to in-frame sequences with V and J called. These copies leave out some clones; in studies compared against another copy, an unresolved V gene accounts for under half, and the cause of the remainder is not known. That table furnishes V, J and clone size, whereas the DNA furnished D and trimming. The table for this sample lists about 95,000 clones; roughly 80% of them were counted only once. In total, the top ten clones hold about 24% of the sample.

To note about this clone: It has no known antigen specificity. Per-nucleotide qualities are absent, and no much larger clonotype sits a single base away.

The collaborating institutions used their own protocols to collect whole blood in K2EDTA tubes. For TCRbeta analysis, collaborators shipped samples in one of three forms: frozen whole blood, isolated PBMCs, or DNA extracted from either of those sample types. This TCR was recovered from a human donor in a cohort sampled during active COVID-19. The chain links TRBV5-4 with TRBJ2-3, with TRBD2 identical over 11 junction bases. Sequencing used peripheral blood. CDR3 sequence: CASSWPGLAVEDTQYF. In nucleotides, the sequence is TGTGCCAGCAGCTGGCCGGGACTAGCGGTGGAGGATACGCAGTATTTT.